The 16 T cell receptor beta chains presented below share a single source sample, sequenced in a study of cytomegalovirus exposure and HLA in healthy donors. The PCR contained 60 Vbeta and 13 Jbeta primers. TCRdb keeps only in-frame clones here, not all; method: immunoSEQ multiplex PCR. The sample lists 90,000 to 110,000 clones, more than 65% occurring once. Sequencing was carried out using PBMCs. The receptor source for this set is a man aged 35 to 55 in good health and CMV-seropositive.

This clone occurred a few times. The V call is TRBV7-3, the J call TRBJ1-1; D not certain. V lost 5 bases and J lost 1, with 14 bases in between. The CDR3 length is 15 residues. CDR1 and CDR2 (germline): SGHTA, FQGTGA. The CDR3 DNA reads as TGTGCCAGCAGCCCAAACGGACGGGGGAACACTGAAGCTTTCTTT. Protein: CASSPNGRGNTEAFF.

The rearrangement links TRBV7-2 to TRBJ2-4; 11 nucleotides align to TRBD2. V shed 5 bases, J shed 12 bases, and the junction held 15 bases outside the gene matches. The CDR3 has 16 amino acids. Per germline, CDR1 SGHTA and CDR2 FQGNSA. As DNA, the CDR3 is TGTGCCAGCAGCGGAGGGACTAGCGGTGCCAGGGACAGTCAGTACTTC. Protein sequence: CASSGGTSGARDSQYF.

The genes are TRBV11-2 and TRBJ1-6; 10 positions agree with TRBD1. V shed 4 bases and J 11 bases; nucleotides not matched to a gene: 5. Looked up from germline, CDR1 is SGHAT and CDR2 is FQNNGV. This CDR3 region has 14 residues. The CDR3: CASSSGQGRTPLHF. The CDR3 bases are TGTGCCAGCAGCTCGGGACAGGGGAGGACACCCCTCCACTTT. Full variable domain (remainder filled in from reference TRBV11-2 and TRBJ1-6): EAGVAQSPRYKIIEKRQSVAFWCNPISGHATLYWYQQILGQGPKLLIQFQNNGVVDDSQLPKDRFSAERLKGVDSTLKIQPAKLEDSAVYLCASSSGQGRTPLHFGNGTRLTVT.

Comments on this clone: Other DNA sequences from this sample encode an identical CDR3 as well. V usage is TRBV4-2 and J usage is TRBJ2-3, with 15 bases fitting TRBD2. The CDR3 totals 18 residues. J gave up 4 bases and V 0 bases, and 5 bases lay outside the gene matches. Germline loops: CDR1 LGHNA, CDR2 YNFKEQ. In DNA form, the CDR3 reads TGTGCCAGCAGCCAAGATCCCGGACTAGCGGGGGGGCCAGATACGCAGTATTTT. Translating it yields CASSQDPGLAGGPDTQYF.

This chain links TRBV7-2 with TRBJ1-1, with TRBD1 matching over 7 bases. J lost 10 bases, V lost 5 bases, and 10 bases had no gene match. The CDR3 loop spans 13 amino acids. Germline lookup yields CDR1 SGHTA and CDR2 FQGNSA. CDR3 in DNA: TGTGCCAGCAGCGTAGGACAGGCGCAAGTAGCTTTCTTT. Translation gives CASSVGQAQVAFF.

Written as DNA, the CDR3 is TGTGCCAGCAGTTTACCCTTTGCGAGCGGCTACACCTTC. This sequence encodes CASSLPFASGYTF. The rearrangement uses TRBV27 and TRBJ1-2; D uncertain. This CDR3 is built from 13 residues. Trimming removed 2 bases at V and 8 bases at J, with 12 bases between. The V gene's germline CDR1 is MNHEY and CDR2 SMNVEV (reference sequence).

This clone came up once. The rearrangement uses TRBV27 and TRBJ2-1; D is possibly TRBD2 (5 bases). CDR3 size: 15 residues. In germline, CDR1 is MNHEY, CDR2 SMNVEV (reference sequence). V shed 2 bases and J shed 0 bases, with 8 bases lying between them. The CDR3 DNA follows: TGTGCCAGCAGTTTAGAGGGCTACTCCTACAATGAGCAGTTCTTC. Translated: CASSLEGYSYNEQFF.

This clone was observed once. The V gene is TRBV27, the J gene TRBJ2-1, with D tentatively TRBD1 (7 bases). Germline assignment: CDR1 MNHEY and CDR2 SMNVEV (reference sequence). The CDR3 extends over 15 amino acids. V was cut by 6 bases and J by 10 bases, with 22 bases left in between. The chain's CDR3 is CASRRRGPGLEEQFF. The CDR3 coding sequence is TGTGCCAGCAGGAGGAGGGGGCCTGGTTTGGAGGAGCAGTTCTTC.

A note on this clone: A junction boundary mismatches the germline segment, possibly from a read error. The genes are TRBV28 and TRBJ2-6; D is possibly TRBD1 (5 bases). The CDR3 has 14 amino acids. From germline, CDR1 is MDHEN and CDR2 SYDVKM. CDR3 region: CASARSSGANGLTF. The CDR3 DNA reads TGTGCCAGCGCTAGAAGCTCTGGGGCCAACGGCCTGACTTTC.

The V call is TRBV7-2, the J call TRBJ1-5, with D perhaps matching TRBD1 (5 bases). Germline CDR1 and CDR2: SGHTA and FQGNSA. Trimming took 5 bases from V and 6 from J, leaving 11 bases between them. The CDR3 spans 13 residues. The CDR3 nucleotides read TGTGCCAGCAGCCCTATCGGGGGTCAGCCCCAGCATTTT. This translates into CASSPIGGQPQHF.

The chain carries TRBV9 and TRBJ2-5; TRBD2 agrees at 10 bases. Germline lookup yields CDR1 SGDLS and CDR2 YYNGEE. This CDR3 spans 16 amino acids. Unmatched junction bases numbered 6, after V lost 1 base and J lost 3 bases. CDR3 in amino acids: CASSVTGAGGKETQYF. DNA for the CDR3: TGTGCCAGCAGCGTAACAGGAGCGGGAGGGAAAGAGACCCAGTACTTC.

This chain connects TRBV9 to TRBJ2-3; 7 nucleotides agree with TRBD1. This CDR3 region has 17 residues. Germline V CDR1 and CDR2: SGDLS, YYNGEE. J gave up 1 base and V 0 bases, and 8 bases lay outside the gene matches. The CDR3 reads CASSVGDSRVGTDTQYF. Written as DNA, the CDR3 is TGTGCCAGCAGCGTAGGGGACAGTAGGGTGGGCACAGATACGCAGTATTTT.

The rearrangement joins TRBV7-2 to TRBJ2-5; 14 nucleotides align to TRBD2. CDR3 length: 14 amino acids. With 1 base clipped from V and 11 bases from J, the junction kept 3 bases outside the gene matches. Germline V gene sequence: CDR1 SGHTA, CDR2 FQGNSA. CDR3 in DNA: TGTGCCAGCAGCTTAGGACTAGCGGGGGGGGAGCAGTACTTC. Translated, it gives CASSLGLAGGEQYF.

The genes are TRBV9 and TRBJ2-3; 8 bases are shared with TRBD2. This CDR3 spans 14 amino acids. Losses at the gene ends were 0 bases for V and 5 bases for J; bases not matched to a gene: 2. CDR1 is SGDLS, CDR2 YYNGEE, per germline. CDR3 coding DNA: TGTGCCAGCAGCGTAGTCACTAGCGGAGATACGCAGTATTTT. Its translation is CASSVVTSGDTQYF. Combining the CDR3 with reference TRBV9 and TRBJ2-3 gives the whole variable domain DSGVTQTPKHLITATGQRVTLRCSPRSGDLSVYWYQQSLDQGLQFLIQYYNGEERAKGNILERFSAQQFPDLHSELNLSSLELGDSALYFCASSVVTSGDTQYFGPGTRLTVL.

The chain recombines TRBV4-3 with TRBJ1-2; 10 bases are shared with TRBD1. The CDR3 runs to 15 residues. Germline CDR1 is LGHNA and CDR2 is YSLEER. With V trimmed by 0 bases and J by 4 bases, 2 bases remained unmatched. The CDR3, as DNA: TGCGCCAGCAGCCAAGACCGGACAGGGGGCTATGGCTACACCTTC. Translated: CASSQDRTGGYGYTF.

The chain carries TRBV28 and TRBJ1-4, with a weak D call TRBD1 (5 bases). In germline, CDR1 is MDHEN, CDR2 SYDVKM. Between the trimmed V and J ends, which lost 4 bases and 3 bases, there was a span of 9 bases. The CDR3 has 14 residues. The CDR3 protein is CASSSGGANEKLFF. The CDR3 region has the DNA TGTGCCAGCAGTTCGGGGGGGGCTAATGAAAAACTGTTTTTT.